These 6 T cell receptor beta chains came from one sample sequenced in a study of T cells in tumors after PD-1 blockade. Assay: immunoSEQ multiplex PCR; the TCRdb copy retains only in-frame clones and omits some. The repertoire holds 60,000 or so clones, with over 75% as singletons. This specimen was PBMCs, taken before anti-PD-1 treatment. These receptor sequences come from a human donor with basal cell carcinoma.

The V gene is TRBV4-1, the J gene TRBJ1-4; D ambiguous. The CDR3 has 14 residues. CDR1 is MGHRA, CDR2 YSYEKL, per germline. V lost 4 bases to trimming and J lost 8 bases, with 14 bases between them. The CDR3 reads CASSPPQSREKLFF. The CDR3 DNA follows: TGCGCCAGCAGCCCCCCCCAATCGCGGGAAAAACTGTTTTTT.

The genes are TRBV29-1 and TRBJ2-1; D ambiguous. Between the trimmed V and J ends, which lost 6 bases and 10 bases, there was a span of 10 bases. Germline V CDR1 and CDR2: SQVTM, ANQGSEA. This CDR3 region has 10 residues. The CDR3 loop reads CSVLLPEQFF. CDR3 nucleotide sequence: TGCAGCGTACTACTACCGGAGCAGTTCTTC.

In DNA form, the CDR3 reads TGTGCCAGCAGCCGACCCTTGAGCACAGATACGCAGTATTTT. Translated, it gives CASSRPLSTDTQYF. The rearrangement links TRBV7-6 to TRBJ2-3; D remains unclear. Germline values: CDR1 SGHVS, CDR2 FNYEAQ. The V end lost 5 bases, the J end lost 0 bases, and 9 bases lay between the germline ends. CDR3 length equals 14 residues.

This clone was seen only a few times. The chain joins TRBV5-1 to TRBJ2-1; D is unclear. Between the trimmed V and J ends, which lost 0 bases and 8 bases, there was a span of 15 bases. The CDR3 is made up of 15 amino acids. The germline gives CDR1 SGHRS, CDR2 YFSETQ. Here the CDR3 reads CASSLDGVHGDEQFF. In nucleotides, the CDR3 is TGCGCCAGCAGCTTGGATGGGGTCCATGGGGATGAGCAGTTCTTC.

This chain connects TRBV6-5 to TRBJ2-2; TRBD1 matches 10 bases. The germline V gene encodes CDR1 MNHEY and CDR2 SVGAGI. With 0 bases clipped from V and 8 bases from J, the junction kept 6 bases outside the gene matches. The CDR3 has 16 amino acids. The CDR3 bases are TGTGCCAGCAGTTACTCCGGGACAGGGGTCATTGGGGAGCTGTTTTTT. Amino acids: CASSYSGTGVIGELFF.

This chain connects TRBV4-1 to TRBJ1-4; D is perhaps TRBD1 (6 bases). This CDR3 is 13 amino acids long. Trimming stripped 0 bases from V and 11 bases from J, with 10 bases between. CDR1 MGHRA and CDR2 YSYEKL come from the germline V gene. CDR3 in amino acids: CASSQDSRGKLFF. For the CDR3, the DNA is TGCGCCAGCAGCCAAGATTCGAGGGGGAAACTGTTTTTT.